The 29 T cell receptor beta chains reported below all come from one sample, sequenced in a study of cytotoxic CD8 clonotypes in ibrutinib-treated CLL. Some clones are missing from TCRdb's copy, which holds only in-frame ones; the method was immunoSEQ multiplex PCR. The sample gives around 250,000 clones, 70% of which show up once; roughly 14% is in the top ten. The source material was PBMCs, sampled after 24 months of ibrutinib treatment. The receptors here all came from a human donor with chronic lymphocytic leukemia.

The CDR3 nucleotides are TGTGCCAGCAGCTCCGACAGGGTATGGAACTATGGCTACACCTTC. Protein: CASSSDRVWNYGYTF. This sequence joins TRBV28 and TRBJ1-2; 7 bases line up with TRBD1. Germline CDR1 MDHEN, CDR2 SYDVKM. The CDR3 consists of 15 residues. With 6 bases clipped from V and 2 bases from J, the junction kept 9 bases outside the gene matches.

The chain joins TRBV6-5 to TRBJ2-7; D uncertain. Trimming removed 6 bases from V and 4 bases from J, with 10 bases in between. Germline loops: CDR1 MNHEY, CDR2 SVGAGI. The CDR3 has 12 residues. The CDR3 protein is CASSNDNYEQYF. The CDR3 DNA sequence: TGTGCCAGCAGCAACGACAATTACGAGCAGTACTTC.

V gene TRBV9 combines with J gene TRBJ2-1; D might be TRBD1 or TRBD2, each matching 5 bases. Germline values: CDR1 SGDLS, CDR2 YYNGEE. V was shortened by 5 bases and J by 3 bases, with 18 bases between the two germline ends. This CDR3 region has 16 residues. The CDR3 DNA sequence: TGTGCCAGCAGTGAACCCGGGACCGCTGTCTACAATGAGCAGTTCTTC. Translated, it gives CASSEPGTAVYNEQFF.

This clone has only a few counts. The chain carries TRBV5-6 and TRBJ2-5; weak D call: TRBD1 (6 bases). This CDR3 spans 13 amino acids. Germline V gives CDR1 SGHDT, CDR2 YYEEEE. V was trimmed by 2 bases and J by 4 bases, leaving 9 bases between them. The chain's CDR3 is CASSFWDIETQYF. The CDR3 DNA follows: TGTGCCAGCAGCTTTTGGGACATAGAGACCCAGTACTTC.

This rearrangement joins TRBV5-1 to TRBJ2-5, with TRBD2 matching 7 bases. The DNA end is a closer match to TRBJ2-7, so the J assignment may be wrong. The germline CDR1 and CDR2 sequences are SGHRS and YFSETQ. The CDR3 is made up of 14 amino acids. The CDR3 DNA follows: TGCGCCAGCAGCTTGGCCGCAGCGGGAAACGAGCAGTACTTC. This translates into CASSLAAAGNEQYF.

The gene calls are TRBV28 and TRBJ1-2, with D perhaps TRBD1 (6 bases). V lost 9 bases and J lost 8, with 22 bases in between. CDR3 size: 14 residues. CDR1 MDHEN and CDR2 SYDVKM come from the germline V gene. In nucleotides, the CDR3 is TGTGCCAGTAGCACAGGGCAGGGATTGCAGGGCTACACCTTC. As protein: CASSTGQGLQGYTF.

This rearrangement joins TRBV28 to TRBJ2-2; D may match TRBD1 or TRBD2 (6 bases each). The CDR3 is made up of 15 amino acids. Trimming removed 5 bases at V and 5 bases at J, with 15 bases between. The V gene's germline CDR1 is MDHEN and CDR2 SYDVKM. This CDR3 reads CASSRTQGGTGELFF. The CDR3 DNA sequence: TGTGCCAGCAGTCGGACTCAAGGGGGGACCGGGGAGCTGTTTTTT. Full variable domain (remainder filled in from reference TRBV28 and TRBJ2-2): DVKVTQSSRYLVKRTGEKVFLECVQDMDHENMFWYRQDPGLGLRLIYFSYDVKMKEKGDIPEGYSVSREKKERFSLILESASTNQTSMYLCASSRTQGGTGELFFGEGSRLTVL.

This clone was counted a single time. The chain couples TRBV7-8 to TRBJ2-5, with TRBD1 as a possible D gene (6 bases). Trimming removed 5 bases from V and 0 bases from J, with 25 bases in between. There are 19 residues in the CDR3. Germline values: CDR1 SGHVS, CDR2 FQNEAQ. In nucleotides, the CDR3 is TGTGCCAGCAGCCACCCCGGGTGGTGGACAGTACAGAACCAAGAGACCCAGTACTTC. Its translation: CASSHPGWWTVQNQETQYF.

V and J are TRBV9 and TRBJ2-7; TRBD2 matches 7 bases. Trimming took 0 bases from V and 2 from J; bases not matched to a gene: 5. The germline gives CDR1 SGDLS, CDR2 YYNGEE. The CDR3 contains 15 residues. The CDR3 bases are TGTGCCAGCAGCGTAGATGCGGGAGTGGCCTACGAGCAGTACTTC. Its translation: CASSVDAGVAYEQYF.

The chain links TRBV7-2 to TRBJ2-7; no reliable D call. V lost 1 base, J lost 3 bases, and 10 bases lay in between. Germline V gene data show CDR1 as SGHTA and CDR2 as FQGNSA. The CDR3 is 14 residues long. This CDR3 is CASSLEPDIYEQYF. The CDR3 DNA reads TGTGCCAGCAGCTTAGAACCGGATATCTACGAGCAGTACTTC.

The gene calls are TRBV4-2 and TRBJ1-2, with TRBD1 matching over 10 bases. The V segment lost 3 bases and the J segment 4 bases; nucleotides outside the gene matches: 8. The CDR3 totals 16 residues. The germline gives CDR1 LGHNA, CDR2 YNFKEQ. The CDR3 nucleotides are TGTGCCAGCAGCCACGAACCGGGACAGGGGAGCTATGGCTACACCTTC. Its translation: CASSHEPGQGSYGYTF.

This clone was seen a few times. The CDR3: CASSTVSGVTDTQYF. CDR3 nucleotides: TGTGCCAGCAGCACCGTTAGCGGGGTCACAGATACGCAGTATTTT. The chain recombines TRBV9 with TRBJ2-3; 8 nucleotides match TRBD2. The CDR3 totals 15 residues. Germline values: CDR1 SGDLS, CDR2 YYNGEE. V was clipped by 4 bases and J by 2 bases; unmatched bases: 6.

This clone has more than one count but fewer than ten. CDR3 nucleotides: TGTGCCAGCAGTTTTAGCGGCGGGCTACAAACCTACGAGCAGTACTTC. It codes for CASSFSGGLQTYEQYF. The V and J genes are TRBV27 and TRBJ2-7, with D perhaps TRBD2 (6 bases). Trimming pared 3 bases from V and 2 bases from J, leaving 17 bases between. CDR1 and CDR2 from the germline V gene are MNHEY and SMNVEV (reference sequence). This CDR3 region has 16 residues.

The chain couples TRBV11-1 to TRBJ2-1; D is possibly TRBD2 (6 bases). This CDR3 is built from 14 residues. Per the germline V gene, CDR1 is SGHAT and CDR2 is FQDESV (reference sequence). The ends were cut back, 3 bases at V and 0 bases at J, with 6 bases in the middle. CDR3 DNA sequence: TGTGCCAGCAGCTTGACTAGCTCCTACAATGAGCAGTTCTTC. This sequence encodes CASSLTSSYNEQFF. The full variable domain, in which reference TRBV11-1 and TRBJ2-1 provide the parts outside the CDR3, is EAEVAQSPRYKITEKSQAVAFWCDPISGHATLYWYRQILGQGPELLVQFQDESVVDDSQLPKDRFSAERLKGVDSTLKIQPAELGDSAMYLCASSLTSSYNEQFFGPGTRLTVL.

V usage is TRBV11-2 and J usage is TRBJ2-2, with 7 bases fitting TRBD2. The V gene's germline CDR1 is SGHAT and CDR2 FQNNGV. V lost 0 bases, J lost 4 bases, and 2 bases stayed unmatched. The CDR3 extends over 15 amino acids. The CDR3 DNA is TGTGCCAGCAGCTTAGATCGGGGGGTCACCGGGGAGCTGTTTTTT. It specifies CASSLDRGVTGELFF.

The chain couples TRBV7-3 to TRBJ2-7, with 11 bases matching TRBD2. V trimming: 5 bases; J trimming: 5 bases; junction bases outside the gene matches: 8. Germline CDR1 is SGHTA and CDR2 is FQGTGA. The length of the CDR3 is 15 residues. The CDR3 DNA follows: TGTGCCAGCAGCCTCCAACTAGCGGGAGTCGACGAGCAGTACTTC. Its protein product is CASSLQLAGVDEQYF.

The chain carries TRBV11-2 and TRBJ2-1; 9 bases align to TRBD2. Germline-derived CDR1 and CDR2 are SGHAT and FQNNGV. The CDR3 runs 19 residues. V dropped 4 bases and J dropped 0; count of bases not matched to a gene: 13. The CDR3 DNA follows: TGTGCCAGCAGCTCTACAATCGACCTAGCGGGGAGCTCCTACAATGAGCAGTTCTTC. This codes for CASSSTIDLAGSSYNEQFF.

The chain carries TRBV7-8 and TRBJ2-1; weak D call: TRBD2 (7 bases). V was shortened by 2 bases and J by 8 bases, with 28 bases between the two germline ends. Germline CDR1 reads SGHVS; CDR2 reads FQNEAQ. The CDR3 extends over 19 amino acids. CDR3 bases: TGTGCCAGCAGCTTACCCAGGGGACCGGGACTAAAAGACATCTATGAGCAGTTCTTC. Its protein is CASSLPRGPGLKDIYEQFF.

The chain employs TRBV28 and TRBJ2-3, with D possibly called TRBD1 or TRBD2 (5 bases each). V was trimmed by 4 bases and J by 2 bases, leaving 10 bases between them. Germline loops: CDR1 MDHEN, CDR2 SYDVKM. The CDR3 consists of 14 residues. CDR3 DNA: TGTGCCAGCAGTTCCCCGGGGACCACAGATACGCAGTATTTT. This translates into CASSSPGTTDTQYF.

This chain links TRBV29-1 with TRBJ2-6, with 10 nucleotides matching TRBD1. CDR1 and CDR2 (germline): SQVTM, ANQGSEA. This CDR3 spans 17 amino acids. V lost 6 bases, J lost 0 bases, and 8 bases stayed unmatched. The CDR3 DNA reads as TGCAGCGTCCCCGGGACAGGGGCGAGCTCTGGGGCCAACGTCCTGACTTTC. The encoded protein is CSVPGTGASSGANVLTF.

This clone has more than one count but fewer than ten. The J gene is TRBJ2-1, the V gene TRBV15; D unclear. CDR1 and CDR2 (germline): LNHNV, YYDKDF (reference sequence). V was clipped by 0 bases and J by 3 bases, with 3 bases between them. The CDR3 runs 13 residues. CDR3 DNA sequence: TGTGCCACCAGCAGAGATCACTACAATGAGCAGTTCTTC. Translating it yields CATSRDHYNEQFF.

The chain recombines TRBV5-5 with TRBJ1-2; possibly TRBD1 for D (5 bases). CDR1 and CDR2 from the germline V gene are SGHKS and YYEKEE (reference sequence). The CDR3 runs to 14 residues. Trimming left V 4 bases short and J 4 bases short, with 14 bases between. Written as DNA, the CDR3 is TGTGCCAGCAGCAGTGGGGCGCCTCCCTATGGCTACACCTTC. Its translation: CASSSGAPPYGYTF.

This clone appeared a single time. The V call is TRBV7-6, the J call TRBJ1-2, with D maybe TRBD1 (5 bases). V lost 5 bases and J 5 bases, leaving 15 bases between the germline ends. This CDR3 has 14 amino acids. Germline CDR1 is SGHVS and CDR2 is FNYEAQ. CDR3 sequence reads: CASSQNPGTYGYTF. The CDR3 region has the DNA TGTGCCAGCAGCCAGAATCCAGGGACTTATGGCTACACCTTC.

The chain links TRBV10-2 to TRBJ1-1; a weak D match, TRBD1 (6 bases). Germline assignment: CDR1 WSHSY and CDR2 SAAADI. CDR3 length: 13 residues. CDR3 DNA sequence: TGCGCGAGCTCCGGGGGGCCCTTCACTGAAGCTTTCTTT. It translates to CASSGGPFTEAFF.

This clone was seen just once. V usage is TRBV7-2 and J usage is TRBJ2-1; 13 bases fit TRBD2. The CDR3 sequence is 16 residues long. Per the germline V gene, CDR1 is SGHTA and CDR2 is FQGNSA. Trimming cost V 5 bases and J 10 bases; bases outside gene matches: 11. CDR3 protein: CASSHASTSGREEQFF. The CDR3 DNA sequence: TGTGCCAGCAGCCACGCTAGTACTAGCGGGAGGGAGGAGCAGTTCTTC.

This sequence joins TRBV11-3 and TRBJ2-2; 8 bases fit TRBD2. The CDR3 has 15 residues. CDR1 and CDR2 from the germline V gene are SGHNT and YENEEA. V shed 5 bases and J 6 bases; nucleotides not matched to a gene: 8. The CDR3 is CASSPSGGDAGELFF. The DNA of the CDR3 is TGTGCCAGCAGCCCCTCGGGGGGGGACGCCGGGGAGCTGTTTTTT.

This chain uses TRBV28 with TRBJ2-7; D is undetermined. CDR1 is MDHEN and CDR2 is SYDVKM in the germline V gene. The CDR3 consists of 11 residues. Trimming removed 6 bases at V and 6 bases at J, with 9 bases between. In DNA, the CDR3 is TGTGCCAGCAGCCTCGGTCCCGAGCAGTACTTC. This gives the protein CASSLGPEQYF.

V usage is TRBV20-1 and J usage is TRBJ1-4; D is possibly TRBD1 (5 bases). Germline V lookup: CDR1 DFQATT, CDR2 SNEGSKA (reference sequence). V gave up 6 bases and J gave up 8 bases, with 10 bases separating them. The CDR3 is 11 amino acids. CDR3: CSAQGWEKLFF. CDR3 coding DNA: TGCAGTGCCCAGGGTTGGGAAAAACTGTTTTTT.

This clone was observed a few times. This chain uses TRBV28 with TRBJ2-7, with TRBD2 identical over 7 bases. The CDR3 has 15 amino acids. J was trimmed by 4 bases and V by 7 bases; bases with no gene match: 13. Per germline, CDR1 MDHEN and CDR2 SYDVKM. In nucleotides, the CDR3 is TGTGCCAGCACCTCCGGGGGGACGCTACGATACGAGCAGTACTTC. It is translated as CASTSGGTLRYEQYF. Filled out from reference TRBV28 and TRBJ2-7, the complete variable domain reads DVKVTQSSRYLVKRTGEKVFLECVQDMDHENMFWYRQDPGLGLRLIYFSYDVKMKEKGDIPEGYSVSREKKERFSLILESASTNQTSMYLCASTSGGTLRYEQYFGPGTRLTVT.